This TCR beta chain was retrieved from a study of cytomegalovirus exposure and HLA in healthy donors. Germline V CDR1 and CDR2: MGHRA, YSYEKL. V shed 8 bases and J 10 bases; nucleotides not matched to a gene: 20. CDR3 length: 17 amino acids. It was with 60 Vbeta and 13 Jbeta primers that the PCR ran. TCRdb's table, derived via immunoSEQ multiplex PCR, lists solely in-frame clones and lacks some. The sample gives 120,000 or so clones, under 80% of which show up once; 30% is in the top ten. The source material was PBMCs. The clonotype was recovered from a man between 60 and 70 years old in good health and CMV-seropositive. The chain couples TRBV4-1 to TRBJ1-6, with 7 bases identical to TRBD1. CDR3 in DNA: TGCGCCAGCCAAGACGAAAGATCAACAGGGGATCGATCACCCCTCCACTTT. This gives the protein CASQDERSTGDRSPLHF.